These 9 T cell receptor beta chains came from one sample sequenced in a study of neurological immune-mediated disorders. Using its own MiXCR run on the 5' RACE reads, TCRdb lists one record per CDR3 protein. The table records tens of thousands of distinct CDR3 sequences, 4% of them present only once. The sequenced sample consisted of CD4+ T cells from blood. Every receptor here comes from a woman between 35 and 50 years old with multiple sclerosis.

This clonotype was observed many times. The chain has TRBV9 and TRBJ2-3; no clear D. This CDR3 spans 13 amino acids. Germline V gene data show CDR1 as SGDLS and CDR2 as YYNGEE. Trimming pared 0 bases from V and 2 bases from J, leaving 4 bases between. In nucleotides, the CDR3 is TGTGCCAGCAGCGTAGCCACCACAGATACGCAGTATTTT. It translates to CASSVATTDTQYF.

This clonotype has at least ten counts. The chain carries TRBV25-1 and TRBJ1-1; 8 bases are shared with TRBD1. With V trimmed by 6 bases and J by 7 bases, 7 bases remained unmatched. CDR1 and CDR2 (germline): MGHDK, SYGVNS. This CDR3 has 13 amino acids. In DNA, the CDR3 is TGTGCCAGCAGGGCTGACAGGGGCTATGAAGCTTTCTTT. Translation: CASRADRGYEAFF. The whole variable domain, filled in from reference TRBV25-1 and TRBJ1-1, reads EADIYQTPRYLVIGTGKKITLECSQTMGHDKMYWYQQDPGMELHLIHYSYGVNSTEKGDLSSESTVSRIRTEHFPLTLESARPSHTSQYLCASRADRGYEAFFGQGTRLTVV.

In this sample, this clonotype turned up many times. The rearrangement uses TRBV7-8 and TRBJ1-2, with D possibly TRBD1 on 5 matching bases. CDR1 is SGHVS and CDR2 is FQNEAQ in the germline V gene. V lost 5 bases and J lost 7, with 17 bases in between. The CDR3 sequence is 14 residues long. CDR3 region: CASSLGTASGGYTF. The CDR3 DNA reads TGTGCCAGCAGCCTGGGGACGGCTAGCGGTGGCTACACCTTC. Full variable domain (remainder filled in from reference TRBV7-8 and TRBJ1-2): GAGVSQSPRYKVAKRGQDVALRCDPISGHVSLFWYQQALGQGPEFLTYFQNEAQLDKSGLPSDRFFAERPEGSVSTLKIQRTQQEDSAVYLCASSLGTASGGYTFGSGTRLTVV.

This clonotype was picked up many times. This chain joins TRBV10-3 and TRBJ1-2, with 8 bases matching TRBD1. The CDR3 sequence is 9 residues long. Trimming at V came to 9 bases and at J to 11 bases, leaving 2 bases not matched to a gene. Germline V gene data show CDR1 as ENHRY and CDR2 as SYGVKD. The CDR3 loop is CAIGQGYTF. CDR3 DNA: TGTGCCATAGGACAGGGATACACCTTC.

This clonotype was counted at least ten times. This rearrangement joins TRBV18 to TRBJ1-3; unclear D gene. Trimming cost V 0 bases and J 4 bases, with 10 bases left between them. CDR1 is KGHSH, CDR2 LQKENI, per germline. The CDR3 loop spans 15 amino acids. The CDR3 protein is CASSPPSIWGNTIYF. CDR3 nucleotide sequence: TGTGCCAGCTCACCACCGAGCATCTGGGGAAACACCATATATTTT.

This clonotype was seen repeatedly, ten times or more. The rearrangement uses TRBV3-1 and TRBJ2-1, with a possible D match to TRBD1 (5 bases). Trimming cost V 0 bases and J 4 bases, with 7 bases left between them. CDR3 length: 14 residues. Germline V gene data show CDR1 as LGHDT and CDR2 as YNNKEL (reference sequence). The CDR3 sequence is CASSQEGPYNEQFF. Here the CDR3 DNA reads TGTGCCAGCAGCCAAGAGGGGCCATACAATGAGCAGTTCTTC.

The table lists this clonotype with many counts. The rearrangement uses TRBV5-1 and TRBJ2-3; no reliable D call. Germline CDR1 is SGHRS and CDR2 is YFSETQ. Trimming left V 4 bases short and J 1 base short, with 10 bases between. This CDR3 has 14 residues. This CDR3 is CASSVGFGTDTQYF. The DNA of the CDR3 is TGCGCCAGCAGCGTAGGATTTGGCACAGATACGCAGTATTTT.

This clonotype came up many times. The chain combines TRBV27 with TRBJ2-1; 11 positions agree with TRBD2. The CDR3 has 13 residues. Trimming removed 5 bases from V and 10 bases from J; junction bases left unmatched: 4. The V gene's germline CDR1 is MNHEY and CDR2 SMNVEV (reference sequence). The CDR3 spells CASSATSGAEQFF. CDR3 sequence (DNA): TGTGCCAGCAGTGCGACTAGCGGGGCGGAGCAGTTCTTC.

This clonotype has at least ten counts. The chain employs TRBV15 and TRBJ1-2, with D unclear. CDR1 is LNHNV and CDR2 is YYDKDF in the germline V gene (reference sequence). V was clipped by 0 bases and J by 1 base, with 9 bases between them. This CDR3 has 15 amino acids. CDR3: CATSREGRGNYGYTF. DNA for the CDR3: TGTGCCACCAGCAGAGAAGGGCGGGGTAACTATGGCTACACCTTC. Drawing the rest from reference TRBV15 and TRBJ1-2, the complete variable domain is DAMVIQNPRYQVTQFGKPVTLSCSQTLNHNVMYWYQQKSSQAPKLLFHYYDKDFNNEADTPDNFQSRRPNTSFCFLDIRSPGLGDTAMYLCATSREGRGNYGYTFGSGTRLTVV.